The 9 T cell receptor beta chains given below trace back to one sample, sequenced in a study of T-cell memory formation after mild COVID-19 (dated by TCRdb to 2020 to 2022). The protocol used for the library was 5' RACE. Sequencer: Illumina NovaSeq 6000. TCRdb redid the processing of the public reads, applying fastp at Q25 and MiXCR, and retained in-frame beta chains. Entries are consolidated by CDR3 protein sequence, retaining the most common genes and DNA. This sample lists some 210,000 distinct CDR3 sequences; 27% were detected once. The ten top clones hold more than 9.5% of the sample. Source material: PBMCs or a T cell subset sorted from them (not recorded which). The receptor source for this set is an adult woman who had mild COVID-19 (a few samples of this study predate the infection). The sample titles of this study are shuffled in the database, so cell type and time point are left out; the donor was told from shared clones.

The DNA of the CDR3 is TGTGCCAGCAGCCTCTCCAAGGGCACTGAAGCTTTCTTT. It is translated as CASSLSKGTEAFF. V is TRBV6-4 and J is TRBJ1-1; D not certain. Trimming left V 6 bases short and J 4 bases short, with 12 bases between. The CDR3 contains 13 residues. CDR1 is MRHNA, CDR2 SNTAGT, per germline.

This clonotype was seen many times. The V gene is TRBV12-3 or TRBV12-4, the J gene TRBJ2-3, with unresolved D. This CDR3 comprises 13 residues. V gave up 6 bases and J gave up 1 base, with 8 bases separating them. CDR3 loop: CASRRVGTDTQYF. Written as DNA, the CDR3 is TGTGCCAGCAGACGAGTGGGCACAGATACGCAGTATTTT.

This clonotype appeared a few times. The rearrangement joins TRBV27 to TRBJ1-5; tentative D call: TRBD1 (6 bases). Germline V gene lookup returns CDR1 MNHEY and CDR2 SMNVEV (reference sequence). This CDR3 is 14 amino acids long. Trimming removed 6 bases at V and 6 bases at J, with 15 bases between. CDR3 nucleotides: TGTGCCAGCAGGCGGACGGGGGGCACTCAGCCCCAGCATTTT. Protein product: CASRRTGGTQPQHF.

The chain couples TRBV5-1 to TRBJ2-1; D ambiguous. V was shortened by 3 bases and J by 10 bases, with 14 bases between the two germline ends. CDR3 length: 13 residues. CDR1 and CDR2 from the germline V gene are SGHRS and YFSETQ. The CDR3 spells CASSSGMGSEQFF. For the CDR3, the DNA is TGCGCCAGCAGCTCTGGGATGGGTAGCGAGCAGTTCTTC. Filled out from reference TRBV5-1 and TRBJ2-1, the complete variable domain reads KAGVTQTPRYLIKTRGQQVTLSCSPISGHRSVSWYQQTPGQGLQFLFEYFSETQRNKGNFPGRFSGRQFSNSRSEMNVSTLELGDSALYLCASSSGMGSEQFFGPGTRLTVL.

The chain joins TRBV5-1 to TRBJ1-3, with 10 bases that match TRBD1. V was clipped by 0 bases and J by 1 base; unmatched bases: 7. The CDR3 spans 18 residues. Germline CDR1 reads SGHRS; CDR2 reads YFSETQ. The CDR3 sequence: CASSLGQGAARSGNTIYF. The DNA for the CDR3 is TGCGCCAGCAGCTTGGGACAGGGGGCTGCACGGTCTGGAAACACCATATATTTT.

The chain employs TRBV5-1 and TRBJ2-7; the match to TRBD2 covers 13 bases. CDR1 and CDR2 (germline): SGHRS, YFSETQ. This CDR3 is 19 amino acids long. V dropped 0 bases and J dropped 3; count of bases not matched to a gene: 12. CDR3 sequence reads: CASSLEGLAGNSSFYEQYF. For the CDR3, the DNA is TGCGCCAGCAGCTTGGAGGGACTAGCGGGGAATTCAAGTTTCTACGAGCAGTACTTC.

There are a few counts of this clonotype. The chain uses TRBV10-3 and TRBJ1-2; possible D gene TRBD1, 5 bases. V was shortened by 6 bases and J by 0 bases, with 23 bases between the two germline ends. CDR1 and CDR2 (germline): ENHRY, SYGVKD. The CDR3 contains 18 residues. CDR3 sequence: CAISGEGPPVDPNYGYTF. The CDR3 DNA follows: TGTGCCATCAGCGGAGAGGGGCCCCCAGTGGATCCTAACTATGGCTACACCTTC.

This clonotype was counted only a few times. The chain carries TRBV6-1 and TRBJ1-2, with D unresolved. Trimming cost V 0 bases and J 8 bases, with 10 bases left between them. The CDR3 runs to 13 residues. Germline CDR1 MNHNS, CDR2 SASEGT. CDR3 sequence reads: CASSEAIEVGYTF. In nucleotides, the CDR3 is TGTGCCAGCAGTGAAGCAATCGAGGTCGGCTACACCTTC.

This clonotype has just a few counts. The rearrangement joins TRBV7-9 to TRBJ1-5, with D uncertain. Germline-derived CDR1 and CDR2 are SEHNR and FQNEAQ (reference sequence). V lost 5 bases, J lost 7 bases, and 9 bases lay in between. This CDR3 has 12 residues. In DNA form, the CDR3 reads TGTGCCAGCAGCCCCCCCCACCAGCCCCAGCATTTT. Its translation: CASSPPHQPQHF.